In its sample, the clone carrying this TCR beta chain was seen once. This record comes from a study of blood T cell repertoires in COVID-19. Study in general: From T cells, B-cell-depleted T cells, or PBMCs came the material, which was cDNA or gDNA.

In the original processing: Using reference gene primer amplification, nucleated cell counts were estimated. Assay used: immunoSEQ multiplex PCR; TCRdb lists only in-frame clones, some missing. V and J calls and clone size are those listed in that table; D and trimming were worked out from the DNA. The repertoire holds approximately 90,000 clones, with 81% as singletons. V was pared by 2 bases and J by 4 bases, with 8 bases of the junction left unmatched. The CDR3 length is 15 residues. CDR1 is GTSNPN, CDR2 SVGIG, per germline (reference sequence). Material: peripheral blood. This sequence originates from a man aged 55-75 years with acute or convalescent COVID-19. The gene calls are TRBV30 and TRBJ1-2; 9 bases are shared with TRBD1. The CDR3 DNA is TGTGCCTGGAGTCTAGGACAGGGGTTGGCCTATGGCTACACCTTC. Its protein is CAWSLGQGLAYGYTF. The whole variable domain, filled in from reference TRBV30 and TRBJ1-2, reads SQTIHQWPATLVQPVGSPLSLECTVEGTSNPNLYWYRQAAGRGLQLLFYSVGIGQISSEVPQNLSASRPQDRQFILSSKKLLLSDSGFYLCAWSLGQGLAYGYTFGSGTRLTVV.